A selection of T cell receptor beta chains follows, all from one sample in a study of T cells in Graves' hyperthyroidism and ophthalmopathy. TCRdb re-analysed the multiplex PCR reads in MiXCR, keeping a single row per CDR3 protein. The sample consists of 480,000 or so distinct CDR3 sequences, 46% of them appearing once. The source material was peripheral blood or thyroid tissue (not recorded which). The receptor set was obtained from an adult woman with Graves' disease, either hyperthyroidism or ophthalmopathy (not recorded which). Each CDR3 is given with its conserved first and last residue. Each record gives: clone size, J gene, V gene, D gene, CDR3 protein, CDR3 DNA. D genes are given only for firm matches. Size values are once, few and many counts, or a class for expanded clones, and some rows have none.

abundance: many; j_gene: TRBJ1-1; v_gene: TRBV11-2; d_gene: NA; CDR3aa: CASSLEGSTEAFF; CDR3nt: TGTGCCAGCAGCTTAGAGGGGAGCACTGAAGCTTTCTTT
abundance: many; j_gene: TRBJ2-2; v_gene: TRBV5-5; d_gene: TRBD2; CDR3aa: CASSLSPASGTGELFF; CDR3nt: TGTGCCAGCAGCTTGAGTCCGGCTAGCGGCACCGGGGAGCTGTTTTTT
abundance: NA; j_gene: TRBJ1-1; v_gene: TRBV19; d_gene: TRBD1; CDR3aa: CASSMVGTGEAFF; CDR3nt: TGTGCCAGTAGTATGGTTGGGACAGGTGAAGCTTTCTTT
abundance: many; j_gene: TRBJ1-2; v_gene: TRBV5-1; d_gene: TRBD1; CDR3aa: CASSKVSGTGGPLSDGYTF; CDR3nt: TGCGCCAGCAGCAAAGTCTCCGGGACAGGGGGCCCCCTCTCTGATGGCTACACCTTC
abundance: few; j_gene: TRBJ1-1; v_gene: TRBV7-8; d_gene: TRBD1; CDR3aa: CASSSWDRGGTEAFF; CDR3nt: TGTGCCAGCAGCAGCTGGGACAGGGGAGGTACTGAAGCTTTCTTT
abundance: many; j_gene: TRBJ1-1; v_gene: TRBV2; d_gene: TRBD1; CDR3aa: CASSVNRGREAFF; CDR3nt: TGTGCCAGCAGTGTGAACAGGGGGCGGGAAGCTTTCTTT
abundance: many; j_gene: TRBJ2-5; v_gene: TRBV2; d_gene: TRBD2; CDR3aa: CASSRRGTSGYQETQYF; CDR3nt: TGTGCCAGCAGCCGACGAGGGACTAGCGGGTACCAAGAGACCCAGTACTTC
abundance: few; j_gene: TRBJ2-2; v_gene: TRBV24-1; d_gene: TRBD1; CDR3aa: CATSDLHGQGANTGELFF; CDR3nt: TGTGCCACCAGTGATTTGCATGGTCAGGGGGCCAACACCGGGGAGCTGTTTTTT
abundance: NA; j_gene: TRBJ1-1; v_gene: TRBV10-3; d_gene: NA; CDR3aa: CAITVEPHTEAFF; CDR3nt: TGTGCCATCACCGTTGAACCTCACACTGAAGCTTTCTTT
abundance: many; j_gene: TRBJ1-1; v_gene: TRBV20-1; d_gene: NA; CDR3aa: CSASLGIDEAFF; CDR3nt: TGCAGTGCTAGCTTGGGGATCGATGAAGCTTTCTTT
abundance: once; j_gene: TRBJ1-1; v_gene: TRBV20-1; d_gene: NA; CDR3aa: CSAPQGGPNTEAFF; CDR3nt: TGCAGTGCTCCCCAAGGGGGACCGAACACTGAAGCTTTCTTT
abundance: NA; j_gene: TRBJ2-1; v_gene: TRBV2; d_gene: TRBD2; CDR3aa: CASSFSGGVNEQFF; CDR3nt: TGTGCCAGCAGTTTTAGCGGGGGAGTCAATGAGCAGTTCTTC
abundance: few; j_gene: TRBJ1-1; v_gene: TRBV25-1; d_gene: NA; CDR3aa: CASSESKGLNTEAFF; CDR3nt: TGTGCCAGCAGTGAATCAAAGGGTTTGAACACTGAAGCTTTCTTT
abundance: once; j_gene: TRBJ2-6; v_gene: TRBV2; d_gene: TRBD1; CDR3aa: CASSEVTGGNVLTF; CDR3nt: TGTGCCAGCAGTGAAGTGACAGGGGGCAACGTCCTGACTTTC
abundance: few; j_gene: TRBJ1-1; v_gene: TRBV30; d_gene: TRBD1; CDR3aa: CAWSKLRTGGTEAFF; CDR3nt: TGTGCCTGGAGTAAGCTTCGGACAGGGGGCACTGAAGCTTTCTTT
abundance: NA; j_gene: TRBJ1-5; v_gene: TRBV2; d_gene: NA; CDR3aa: CASSDYLRASVDQPQHF; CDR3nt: TGTGCCAGCAGTGATTATTTGAGGGCTTCCGTGGATCAGCCCCAGCATTTT
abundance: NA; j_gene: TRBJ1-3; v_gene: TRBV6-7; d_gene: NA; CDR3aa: CASSYFGVANSGNTIYF; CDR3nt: TGTGCCAGCAGTTACTTCGGGGTCGCTAACTCTGGAAACACCATATATTTT
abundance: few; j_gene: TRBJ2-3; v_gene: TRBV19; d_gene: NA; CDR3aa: CASSAGTDTQYF; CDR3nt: TGTGCCAGTAGCGCTGGGACAGATACGCAGTATTTT
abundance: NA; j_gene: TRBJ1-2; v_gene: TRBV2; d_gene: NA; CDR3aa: CASSEAPTYGYTF; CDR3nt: TGTGCCAGCAGTGAGGCTCCCACATATGGCTACACCTTC
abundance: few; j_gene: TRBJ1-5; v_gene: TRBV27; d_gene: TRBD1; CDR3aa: CASRPRGQGGFDQPQHF; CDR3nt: TGTGCCAGCAGACCCCGCGGACAGGGAGGATTTGATCAGCCCCAGCATTTT
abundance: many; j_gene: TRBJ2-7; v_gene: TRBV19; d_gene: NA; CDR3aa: CASSASFSESRSYEQYF; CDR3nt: TGTGCCAGTAGTGCCTCCTTTAGCGAATCCCGCTCCTACGAGCAGTACTTC
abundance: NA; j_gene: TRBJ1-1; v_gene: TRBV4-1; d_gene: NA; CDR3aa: CASSQYRDITEAFF; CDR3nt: TGCGCCAGCAGCCAGTACCGGGACATCACTGAAGCTTTCTTT
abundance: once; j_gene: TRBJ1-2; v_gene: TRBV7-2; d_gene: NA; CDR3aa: CARGVVKYGYTF; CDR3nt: TGTGCCAGGGGAGTCGTAAAGTATGGCTACACCTTC
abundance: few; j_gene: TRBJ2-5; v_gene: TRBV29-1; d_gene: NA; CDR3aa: CSVEWLQETQYF; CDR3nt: TGCAGCGTTGAATGGCTCCAAGAGACCCAGTACTTC
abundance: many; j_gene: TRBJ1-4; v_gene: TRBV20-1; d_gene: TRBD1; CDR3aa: CSAGTGMGEKLFF; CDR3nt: TGCAGTGCTGGGACAGGGATGGGCGAAAAACTGTTTTTT
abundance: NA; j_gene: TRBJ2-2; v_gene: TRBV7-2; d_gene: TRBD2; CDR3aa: CASSPRTSGFPGELFF; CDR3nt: TGTGCCAGCAGCCCAAGGACTAGCGGGTTCCCCGGGGAGCTGTTTTTT
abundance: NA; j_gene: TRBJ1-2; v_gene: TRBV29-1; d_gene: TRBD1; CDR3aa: CSVSDRGPGYTF; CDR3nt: TGCAGCGTTTCGGACAGGGGGCCCGGCTACACCTTC
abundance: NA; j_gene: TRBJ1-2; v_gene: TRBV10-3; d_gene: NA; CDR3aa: CAISEQGPMGYTF; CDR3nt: TGTGCCATCAGTGAACAGGGCCCGATGGGCTACACCTTC
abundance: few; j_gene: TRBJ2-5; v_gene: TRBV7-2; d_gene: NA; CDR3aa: CASTPFPGYSGAQYF; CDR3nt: TGTGCCAGCACCCCCTTCCCCGGGTATTCTGGGGCCCAGTACTTC
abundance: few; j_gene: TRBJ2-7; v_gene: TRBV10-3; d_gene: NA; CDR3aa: CAISARRGEQYF; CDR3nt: TGTGCCATCAGTGCGAGGAGGGGTGAGCAGTACTTC
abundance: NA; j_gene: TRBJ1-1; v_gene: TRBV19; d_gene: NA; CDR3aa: CASSVLSWAEAFF; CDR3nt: TGTGCCAGTAGTGTTTTAAGTTGGGCTGAAGCTTTCTTT
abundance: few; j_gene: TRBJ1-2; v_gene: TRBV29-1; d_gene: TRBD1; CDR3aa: CSVDQGQGGYGYTF; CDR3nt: TGCAGCGTTGACCAGGGACAGGGAGGCTATGGCTACACCTTC